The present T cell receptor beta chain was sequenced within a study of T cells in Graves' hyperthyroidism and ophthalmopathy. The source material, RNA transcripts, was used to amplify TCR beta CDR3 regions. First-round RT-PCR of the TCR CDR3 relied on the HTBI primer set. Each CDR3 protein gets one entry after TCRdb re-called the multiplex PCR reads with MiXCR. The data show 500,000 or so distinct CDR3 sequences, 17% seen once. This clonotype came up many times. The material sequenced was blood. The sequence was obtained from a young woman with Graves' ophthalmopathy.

The CDR3 reads CASSPNTGELFF. CDR3 sequence (DNA): TGTGCCAGCAGCCCGAACACCGGGGAGCTGTTTTTT. V is TRBV18 and J is TRBJ2-2; D remains unclear. CDR1 is KGHSH and CDR2 is LQKENI in the germline V gene. This CDR3 spans 12 amino acids. Trimming removed 8 bases at V and 0 bases at J, with 4 bases between.